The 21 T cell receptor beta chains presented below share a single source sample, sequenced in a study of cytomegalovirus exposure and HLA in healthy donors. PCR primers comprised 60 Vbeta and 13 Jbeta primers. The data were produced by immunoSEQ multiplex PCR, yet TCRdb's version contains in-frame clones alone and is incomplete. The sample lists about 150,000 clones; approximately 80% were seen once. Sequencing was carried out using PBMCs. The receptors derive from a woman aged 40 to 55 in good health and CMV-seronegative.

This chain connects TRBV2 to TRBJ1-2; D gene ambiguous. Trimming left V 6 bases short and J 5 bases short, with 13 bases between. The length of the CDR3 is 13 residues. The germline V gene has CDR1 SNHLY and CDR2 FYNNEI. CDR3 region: CASRPEGLYGYTF. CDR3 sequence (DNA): TGTGCCAGCAGGCCAGAGGGCCTGTATGGCTACACCTTC.

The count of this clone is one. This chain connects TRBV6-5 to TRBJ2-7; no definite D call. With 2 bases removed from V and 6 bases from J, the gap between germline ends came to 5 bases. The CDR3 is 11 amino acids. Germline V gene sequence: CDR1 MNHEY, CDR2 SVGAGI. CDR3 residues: CASSYGREQYF. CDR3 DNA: TGTGCCAGCAGTTACGGGCGCGAGCAGTACTTC.

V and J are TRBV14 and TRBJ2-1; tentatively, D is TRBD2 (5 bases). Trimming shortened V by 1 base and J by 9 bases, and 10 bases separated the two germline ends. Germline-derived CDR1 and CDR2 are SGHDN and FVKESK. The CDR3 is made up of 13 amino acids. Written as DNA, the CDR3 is TGTGCCAGCAGCCAAGTTGGGAGCATTGAGCAGTTCTTC. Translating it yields CASSQVGSIEQFF. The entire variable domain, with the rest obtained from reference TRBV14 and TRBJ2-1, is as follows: EAGVTQFPSHSVIEKGQTVTLRCDPISGHDNLYWYRRVMGKEIKFLLHFVKESKQDESGMPNNRFLAERTGGTYSTLKVQPAELEDSGVYFCASSQVGSIEQFFGPGTRLTVL.

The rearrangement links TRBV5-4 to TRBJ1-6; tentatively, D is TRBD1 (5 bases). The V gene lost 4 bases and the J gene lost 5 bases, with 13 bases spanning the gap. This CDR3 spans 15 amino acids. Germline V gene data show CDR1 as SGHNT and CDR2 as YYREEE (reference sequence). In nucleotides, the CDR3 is TGTGCCAGCAGCACTGGGCGGGGCCATAATTCACCCCTCCACTTT. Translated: CASSTGRGHNSPLHF.

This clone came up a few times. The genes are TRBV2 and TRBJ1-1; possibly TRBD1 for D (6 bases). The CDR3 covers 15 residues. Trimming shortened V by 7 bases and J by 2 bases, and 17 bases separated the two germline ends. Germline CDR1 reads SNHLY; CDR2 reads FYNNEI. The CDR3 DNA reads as TGTGCCAGCACCGGGCAGGGGTTTTTCAACACTGAAGCTTTCTTT. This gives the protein CASTGQGFFNTEAFF.

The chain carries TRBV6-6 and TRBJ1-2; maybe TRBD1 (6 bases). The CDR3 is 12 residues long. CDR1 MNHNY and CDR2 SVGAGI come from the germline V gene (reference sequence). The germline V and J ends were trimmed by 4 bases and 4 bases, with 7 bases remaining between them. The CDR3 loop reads CASSLGGYGYTF. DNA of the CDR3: TGTGCCAGCAGTTTAGGGGGCTATGGCTACACCTTC.

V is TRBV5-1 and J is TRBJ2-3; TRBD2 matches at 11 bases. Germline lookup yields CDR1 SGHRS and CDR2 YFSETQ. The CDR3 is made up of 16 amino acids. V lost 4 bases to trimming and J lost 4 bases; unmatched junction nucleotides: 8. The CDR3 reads CASSKDSGGAADTQYF. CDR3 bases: TGCGCCAGCAGCAAGGATAGCGGGGGGGCCGCAGATACGCAGTATTTT.

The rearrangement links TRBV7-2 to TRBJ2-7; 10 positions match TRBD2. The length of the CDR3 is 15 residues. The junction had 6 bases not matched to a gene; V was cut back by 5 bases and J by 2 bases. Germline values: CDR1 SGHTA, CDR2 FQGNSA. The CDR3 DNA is TGTGCCAGCAGCGTAGTACTAGCGGGACCCTACGAGCAGTACTTC. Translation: CASSVVLAGPYEQYF.

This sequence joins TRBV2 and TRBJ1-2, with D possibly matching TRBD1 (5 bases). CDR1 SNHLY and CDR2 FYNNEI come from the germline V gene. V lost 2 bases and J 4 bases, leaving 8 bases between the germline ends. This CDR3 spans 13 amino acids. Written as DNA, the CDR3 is TGTGCCAGCAGTGAACTGGGGCCCTATGGCTACACCTTC. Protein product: CASSELGPYGYTF.

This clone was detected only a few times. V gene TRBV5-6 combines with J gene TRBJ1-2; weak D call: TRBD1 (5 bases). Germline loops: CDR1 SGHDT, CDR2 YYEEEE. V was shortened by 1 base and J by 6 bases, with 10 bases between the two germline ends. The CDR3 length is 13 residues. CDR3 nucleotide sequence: TGTGCCAGCAGCTTGATTTCAGGGAATGGCTACACCTTC. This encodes CASSLISGNGYTF.

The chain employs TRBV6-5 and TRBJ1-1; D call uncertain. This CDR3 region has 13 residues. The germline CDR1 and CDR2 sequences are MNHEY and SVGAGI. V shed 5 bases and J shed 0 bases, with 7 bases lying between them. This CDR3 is CASSDDMNTEAFF. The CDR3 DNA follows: TGTGCCAGCAGTGATGACATGAACACTGAAGCTTTCTTT.

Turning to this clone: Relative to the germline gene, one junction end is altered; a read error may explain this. CDR3 in amino acids: CASSPPSGGAKNSQYF. The DNA for the CDR3 is TGTGCCAGCAGCCCCCCCAGCGGGGGGGCCAAAAACAGTCAGTACTTC. The V gene is TRBV2, the J gene TRBJ2-4; 10 bases agree with TRBD2. This CDR3 comprises 16 residues. Per the germline V gene, CDR1 is SNHLY and CDR2 is FYNNEI.

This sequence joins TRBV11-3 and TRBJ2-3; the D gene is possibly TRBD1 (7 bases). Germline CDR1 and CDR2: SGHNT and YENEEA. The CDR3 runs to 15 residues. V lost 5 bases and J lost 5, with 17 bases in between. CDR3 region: CASSLEGAPIDTQYF. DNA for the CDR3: TGTGCCAGCAGCCTGGAGGGGGCGCCTATAGATACGCAGTATTTT.

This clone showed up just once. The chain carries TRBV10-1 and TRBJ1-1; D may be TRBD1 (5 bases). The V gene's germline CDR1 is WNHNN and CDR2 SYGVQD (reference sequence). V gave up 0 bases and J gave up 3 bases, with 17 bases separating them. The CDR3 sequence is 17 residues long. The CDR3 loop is CASSESPGQRLYTEAFF. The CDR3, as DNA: TGCGCCAGCAGTGAGTCCCCAGGGCAGAGGTTGTACACTGAAGCTTTCTTT.

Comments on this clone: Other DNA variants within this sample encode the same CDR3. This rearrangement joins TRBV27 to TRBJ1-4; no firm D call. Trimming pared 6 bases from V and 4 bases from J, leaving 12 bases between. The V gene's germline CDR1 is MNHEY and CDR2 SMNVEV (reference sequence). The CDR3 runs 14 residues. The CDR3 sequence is CASSLSRNNEKLFF. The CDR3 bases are TGTGCCAGCAGCTTAAGCAGGAATAATGAAAAACTGTTTTTT.

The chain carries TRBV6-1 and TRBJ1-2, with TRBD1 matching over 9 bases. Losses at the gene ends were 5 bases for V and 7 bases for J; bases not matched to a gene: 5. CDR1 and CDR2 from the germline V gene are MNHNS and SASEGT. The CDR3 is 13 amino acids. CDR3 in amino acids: CASSTTGGTGYTF. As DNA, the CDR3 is TGTGCCAGCAGTACCACAGGGGGCACTGGCTACACCTTC.

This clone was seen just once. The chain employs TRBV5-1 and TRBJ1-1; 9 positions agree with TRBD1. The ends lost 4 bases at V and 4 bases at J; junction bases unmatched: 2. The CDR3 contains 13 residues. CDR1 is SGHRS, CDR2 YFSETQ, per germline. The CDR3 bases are TGCGCCAGCAGCCAGGGACAGGGCACTGAAGCTTTCTTT. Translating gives CASSQGQGTEAFF.

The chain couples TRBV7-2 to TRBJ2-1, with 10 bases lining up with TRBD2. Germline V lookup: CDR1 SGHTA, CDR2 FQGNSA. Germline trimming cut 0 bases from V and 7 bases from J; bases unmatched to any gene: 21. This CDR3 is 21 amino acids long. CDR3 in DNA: TGTGCCAGCAGCTTAGCCCAAGATACTAGCGGGACCTGGGGGATGAAAAATGAGCAGTTCTTC. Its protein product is CASSLAQDTSGTWGMKNEQFF.

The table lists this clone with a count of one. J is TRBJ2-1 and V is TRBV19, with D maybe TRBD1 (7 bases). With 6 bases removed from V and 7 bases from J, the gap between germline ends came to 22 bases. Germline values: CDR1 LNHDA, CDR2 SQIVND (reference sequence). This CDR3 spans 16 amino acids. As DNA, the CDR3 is TGTGCCAGTAGAGGGGGCAGACGGGTGGAGGGTAATGAGCAGTTCTTC. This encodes CASRGGRRVEGNEQFF.

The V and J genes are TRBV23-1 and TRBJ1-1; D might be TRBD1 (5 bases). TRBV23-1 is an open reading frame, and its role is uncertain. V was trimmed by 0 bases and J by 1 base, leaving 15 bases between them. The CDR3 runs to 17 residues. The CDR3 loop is CASSQSKGRAANTEAFF. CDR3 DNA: TGCGCCAGCAGTCAATCCAAGGGCAGGGCGGCGAACACTGAAGCTTTCTTT.

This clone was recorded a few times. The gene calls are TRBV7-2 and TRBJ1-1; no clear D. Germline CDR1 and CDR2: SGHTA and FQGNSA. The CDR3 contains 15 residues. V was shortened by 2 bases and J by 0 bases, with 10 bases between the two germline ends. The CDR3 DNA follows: TGTGCCAGCAGCTTATCTTCGAGTATGAACACTGAAGCTTTCTTT. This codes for CASSLSSSMNTEAFF.